Sequencing of this TCR beta chain was carried out in a study of identical twins. This clonotype was recorded many times. Template switching created a universal primer site, and the cDNA included unique molecular identifiers. Using its own MiXCR run on the 5' RACE reads, TCRdb lists one record per CDR3 protein. Of about 220,000 distinct CDR3 sequences listed, roughly 7.5% are singletons. Losses at the gene ends were 5 bases for V and 3 bases for J; bases not matched to a gene: 7. The germline gives CDR1 LNHNV, CDR2 YYDKDF (reference sequence). The CDR3 is 14 amino acids. Every sampled donor was Caucasian and healthy. This sample was also put to use in a study of yellow fever vaccine responses in identical twins. As reported in that work: Twin vaccine T cell responses reportedly seemed partly convergent, partly personalized.

The origin of this receptor is a woman aged 18-29 years in good health. Source material: CD8+ T cells sorted from blood. The V call is TRBV15, the J call TRBJ2-7; 7 bases align to TRBD2. CDR3 sequence: CATSFGLGNYEQYF. The CDR3 region has the DNA TGTGCCACCAGCTTCGGACTAGGAAACTACGAGCAGTACTTC.